This T cell receptor (beta chain) was recovered during a study of early T cells in non-severe SARS-CoV-2 infection. Study-wide results and caveats: Anti-spike CD8 responses were favored in VDJdb matching, and private and CD4 specificities were missed.

MiXCR was run by TCRdb on the 5' RACE reads, yielding one entry per CDR3 protein. The table shows 95,000 to 120,000 distinct CDR3 sequences, with 12% occurring only once. This CDR3 is 14 amino acids long. V lost 4 bases and J 4 bases, leaving 11 bases between the germline ends. The V gene's germline CDR1 is SQVTM and CDR2 ANQGSEA. Notes on this clonotype: Its specificity is unknown.

Sequenced input: whole blood. This TCR derives from an adult who was a healthcare worker with PCR-confirmed SARS-CoV-2 infection or an uninfected control (not recorded which). The chain uses TRBV29-1 and TRBJ2-6; a weak D match, TRBD1 (5 bases). As DNA, the CDR3 is TGCAGCGTTGTGTTCAGGGCCGGGGCCAACGTCCTGACTTTC. Translated: CSVVFRAGANVLTF.